This TCR beta chain originates from a study of blood T cell repertoires in COVID-19. V was pared by 4 bases and J by 10 bases, with 12 bases between. This CDR3 has 13 amino acids. CDR1 and CDR2 (germline): SGHDT, YYEEEE. In the source study's methods: Using reference gene primer amplification, nucleated cell counts were estimated. Data came from immunoSEQ multiplex PCR; TCRdb stores just in-frame clones and leaves some out. For V, J and clone size, that table is used; D and trimming come from the DNA. The table includes almost 50,000 clones, 84% detected once. The rearrangement links TRBV5-6 to TRBJ2-6, with a tentative D call TRBD2 (5 bases). Sequenced material: peripheral blood. The receptor was derived from a man in his fifties with acute or convalescent COVID-19. The CDR3 spells CASSKSGDNVLTF. DNA of the CDR3: TGTGCCAGCAGCAAGTCCGGGGATAACGTCCTGACTTTC. Together with reference TRBV5-6 and TRBJ2-6, the CDR3 gives the full variable domain: DAGVTQSPTHLIKTRGQQVTLRCSPKSGHDTVSWYQQALGQGPQFIFQYYEEEERQRGNFPDRFSGHQFPNYSSELNVNALLLGDSALYLCASSKSGDNVLTFGAGSRLTVL.